This T cell receptor beta chain comes out of a study of shared clonotypes between healthy human individuals. Study information: Three CD4 naive, three CD4 memory, two CD8 naive and one CD8 memory plate were used per donor.

Selected positively for CCR7 and CD45RO-negative, naive CD8 cells excluded terminally differentiated effector memory CD45RA+ cells. Germline assignment: CDR1 MNHEY and CDR2 SMNVEV (reference sequence). The CDR3 covers 15 residues. Trimming removed 6 bases from V and 4 bases from J, with 16 bases in between. Sequencing was performed with immunoSEQ multiplex PCR; in TCRdb, only in-frame clones are kept and a portion is missing. The table records millions of clones, about 93% of them present only once. The chain couples TRBV27 to TRBJ2-1; D is uncertain. Sample: naive CD8+ T cells from PBMCs. This receptor was obtained from a man between 18 and 35 years old in good health. Some clones in this sample may be carry-over from other donors' samples. This CDR3 reads CASSPAPTPYNEQFF. The DNA for the CDR3 is TGTGCCAGCAGCCCAGCCCCTACTCCTTACAATGAGCAGTTCTTC.